Listed below are T cell receptor beta chains from one sample, sequenced in a study of PD-1 blockade in classical Hodgkin lymphoma. Measured with immunoSEQ multiplex PCR; TCRdb has only the in-frame clones, and not every one. The sample lists roughly 30,000 clones, roughly 80% occurring once. This material consisted of CD4+ T cells from blood, taken before the fourth cycle of nivolumab. The receptors originated from a human donor with classical Hodgkin lymphoma. CDR3s include the opening cysteine and the closing phenylalanine or tryptophan. D genes are given only for firm matches. Some rows mark clone size as missing; the rest say once, few, many or name a class of expanded clone.

j_gene: TRBJ2-1; v_gene: TRBV10-3; d_gene: TRBD2; abundance: NA; CDR3nt: TGTGCCATCAGGGGACTAGTCAATGAGCAGTTCTTC; CDR3aa: CAIRGLVNEQFF
j_gene: TRBJ1-5; v_gene: TRBV4-3; d_gene: NA; abundance: NA; CDR3nt: TGCGCCAGCAGCCAATATCCGGGACGCGGTCGGCCCCAGCATTTT; CDR3aa: CASSQYPGRGRPQHF
j_gene: TRBJ2-5; v_gene: TRBV5-1; d_gene: TRBD2; abundance: NA; CDR3nt: TGCGCCAGCAGCTCCGGGACTAGCGGGAGGGCCATTGAGACCCAGTACTTC; CDR3aa: CASSSGTSGRAIETQYF
j_gene: TRBJ1-2; v_gene: TRBV4-1; d_gene: TRBD1; abundance: NA; CDR3nt: TGCGCCAGCAGCCAAGGAAGGGGACAGGGAAACTATGGCTACACCTTC; CDR3aa: CASSQGRGQGNYGYTF
j_gene: TRBJ2-3; v_gene: TRBV25-1; d_gene: NA; abundance: NA; CDR3nt: TGTGCCAGCAGTGTGGGCTGGGGCACAGATACGCAGTATTTT; CDR3aa: CASSVGWGTDTQYF
j_gene: TRBJ2-1; v_gene: TRBV5-1; d_gene: TRBD2; abundance: NA; CDR3nt: TGCGCCAGCAGCCCCTGGACTAGCGGGATGTACAATGAGCAGTTCTTC; CDR3aa: CASSPWTSGMYNEQFF
j_gene: TRBJ1-2; v_gene: TRBV9; d_gene: NA; abundance: NA; CDR3nt: TGTGCCAGCAGCACAAGGCACGGAGCGGGTGGCTACACCTTC; CDR3aa: CASSTRHGAGGYTF
j_gene: TRBJ2-5; v_gene: TRBV2; d_gene: TRBD2; abundance: NA; CDR3nt: TGTGCCAGCAGTGGCACTAGCGGGAGATGGGGGGAGACCCAGTACTTC; CDR3aa: CASSGTSGRWGETQYF
j_gene: TRBJ2-7; v_gene: TRBV2; d_gene: TRBD1; abundance: NA; CDR3nt: TGTGCCAGCAGTGCAGGGGGCGTTTACGAGCAGTACTTC; CDR3aa: CASSAGGVYEQYF
j_gene: TRBJ2-6; v_gene: TRBV9; d_gene: NA; abundance: NA; CDR3nt: TGTGCCAGCACCCCCCAAGTTGGGGCCAACGTCCTGACTTTC; CDR3aa: CASTPQVGANVLTF
j_gene: TRBJ1-5; v_gene: TRBV7-2; d_gene: NA; abundance: NA; CDR3nt: TGTGCCAGCAGCCGTCAGGGCAATCAGCCCCAGCATTTT; CDR3aa: CASSRQGNQPQHF
j_gene: TRBJ1-2; v_gene: TRBV7-9; d_gene: TRBD1; abundance: NA; CDR3nt: TGTGCCAGCAGCTTTTCTGGGACAGACTATGGCTACACCTTC; CDR3aa: CASSFSGTDYGYTF
j_gene: TRBJ2-5; v_gene: TRBV18; d_gene: NA; abundance: NA; CDR3nt: TGTGCCAGCTCACCGTTAAGAGAGACCCAGTACTTC; CDR3aa: CASSPLRETQYF
j_gene: TRBJ2-3; v_gene: TRBV5-1; d_gene: TRBD1; abundance: NA; CDR3nt: TGCGCCAGCAGCTCCGGGACAGGCACAGATACGCAGTATTTT; CDR3aa: CASSSGTGTDTQYF
j_gene: TRBJ1-1; v_gene: TRBV6-6; d_gene: NA; abundance: NA; CDR3nt: TGTGCCAGCAGTTACTCGCAGGGATGGACTGAAGCTTTCTTT; CDR3aa: CASSYSQGWTEAFF
j_gene: TRBJ2-3; v_gene: TRBV7-2; d_gene: TRBD1; abundance: NA; CDR3nt: TGTGCCAGCAGTCCGGGACAGGGTCCAGATACGCAGTATTTT; CDR3aa: CASSPGQGPDTQYF
j_gene: TRBJ2-3; v_gene: TRBV14; d_gene: NA; abundance: NA; CDR3nt: TGTGCCAGCAGCCATTCACCTCGGGCAGATACGCAGTATTTT; CDR3aa: CASSHSPRADTQYF
j_gene: TRBJ1-6; v_gene: TRBV5-4; d_gene: NA; abundance: NA; CDR3nt: TGTGCCAGTTCTATGGGAGGGGCCCCCCTCCACTTT; CDR3aa: CASSMGGAPLHF
j_gene: TRBJ2-7; v_gene: TRBV5-6; d_gene: NA; abundance: NA; CDR3nt: TGTGCCAGCAGTCGGGACAGCGGGCCACAGTACTTC; CDR3aa: CASSRDSGPQYF
j_gene: TRBJ2-5; v_gene: TRBV28; d_gene: TRBD1; abundance: NA; CDR3nt: TGTGCCAGCAAAGGGACAGGGAGGGAGACCCAGTACTTC; CDR3aa: CASKGTGRETQYF
j_gene: TRBJ2-1; v_gene: TRBV6-4; d_gene: NA; abundance: NA; CDR3nt: TGTGCCAGCAGTGACGAATTAAGTAGCGGTGAGCAGTTCTTC; CDR3aa: CASSDELSSGEQFF
j_gene: TRBJ2-7; v_gene: TRBV5-5; d_gene: NA; abundance: once; CDR3nt: TGTGCCAGCAGCTTGGAGGGGGGCAGCTACGAGCAGTACTTC; CDR3aa: CASSLEGGSYEQYF
j_gene: TRBJ2-3; v_gene: TRBV9; d_gene: NA; abundance: once; CDR3nt: TGTGCCAGCAGTGACGTCCAGGCGGGGACAGATACGCAGTATTTT; CDR3aa: CASSDVQAGTDTQYF
j_gene: TRBJ1-5; v_gene: TRBV6-5; d_gene: NA; abundance: few; CDR3nt: TGTGCCAGCAGTTACTCGATCAGGGGTGATCAGCCCCAGCATTTT; CDR3aa: CASSYSIRGDQPQHF
j_gene: TRBJ1-6; v_gene: TRBV5-1; d_gene: TRBD1; abundance: NA; CDR3nt: TGCGCCAGCAGCAGAACAGGGGCCGGAAATTCACCCCTCCACTTT; CDR3aa: CASSRTGAGNSPLHF
j_gene: TRBJ1-5; v_gene: TRBV6-6; d_gene: NA; abundance: NA; CDR3nt: TGTGCCAGCAGTTATACCGGGGTTGGCAATCAGCCCCAGCATTTT; CDR3aa: CASSYTGVGNQPQHF
j_gene: TRBJ1-4; v_gene: TRBV6-6; d_gene: NA; abundance: few; CDR3nt: TGTGCCAGCAGTTACCCGGAGAGGGGGAATGAAAAACTGTTTTTT; CDR3aa: CASSYPERGNEKLFF
j_gene: TRBJ2-7; v_gene: TRBV13; d_gene: TRBD1; abundance: NA; CDR3nt: TGTGCCAGCAGCTCCTACGGGACAGGTACGGGAGAGCAGTACTTC; CDR3aa: CASSSYGTGTGEQYF
j_gene: TRBJ2-7; v_gene: TRBV5-1; d_gene: NA; abundance: NA; CDR3nt: TGCGCCAGCAGTCGGGGGCCGTCTTGGGAGCAGTACTTC; CDR3aa: CASSRGPSWEQYF
j_gene: TRBJ1-1; v_gene: TRBV5-1; d_gene: TRBD1; abundance: NA; CDR3nt: TGCGCCAGCAGCCCGACAGGGGGTACTTGGACTGAAGCTTTCTTT; CDR3aa: CASSPTGGTWTEAFF
j_gene: TRBJ2-5; v_gene: TRBV12-5; d_gene: NA; abundance: NA; CDR3nt: TGTGCTAGTGCCCTTGGTAGGATAAACCAAGAGACCCAGTACTTC; CDR3aa: CASALGRINQETQYF
j_gene: TRBJ1-2; v_gene: TRBV9; d_gene: TRBD1; abundance: NA; CDR3nt: TGTGCCAGCAGCGGCGCCGGGACAGGTGCGTCCTATGGCTACACCTTC; CDR3aa: CASSGAGTGASYGYTF
j_gene: TRBJ1-4; v_gene: TRBV10-3; d_gene: NA; abundance: NA; CDR3nt: TGTGCCATCAGTGATCCAGGGGTTTCGGAAAAACTGTTTTTT; CDR3aa: CAISDPGVSEKLFF
j_gene: TRBJ2-7; v_gene: TRBV5-4; d_gene: TRBD2; abundance: few; CDR3nt: TGTGCCAGCAGCCTACTACTAGCGGGAGGCTACGAGCAGTACTTC; CDR3aa: CASSLLLAGGYEQYF
j_gene: TRBJ1-6; v_gene: TRBV2; d_gene: NA; abundance: few; CDR3nt: TGTGCGAGGGGAAGGAATGGGAATTCACCCCTCCACTTT; CDR3aa: CARGRNGNSPLHF
j_gene: TRBJ2-5; v_gene: TRBV5-6; d_gene: NA; abundance: NA; CDR3nt: TGTGCCAGCAGCTTGGGAGGGGCTGAAGAGACCCAGTACTTC; CDR3aa: CASSLGGAEETQYF
j_gene: TRBJ1-5; v_gene: TRBV19; d_gene: NA; abundance: NA; CDR3nt: TGTGCCAGTAGTAGGACTTCCGGTGGCAATCAGCCCCAGCATTTT; CDR3aa: CASSRTSGGNQPQHF
j_gene: TRBJ2-7; v_gene: TRBV28; d_gene: NA; abundance: NA; CDR3nt: TGTGCCAGCAGTTCTAGGGTACAGTACTTC; CDR3aa: CASSSRVQYF
j_gene: TRBJ2-7; v_gene: TRBV7-2; d_gene: TRBD2; abundance: NA; CDR3nt: TGTGCCAGCAGCTTAGCGGGGTTAGCGGGGGCCCAGTACTTC; CDR3aa: CASSLAGLAGAQYF
j_gene: TRBJ2-7; v_gene: TRBV2; d_gene: TRBD1; abundance: NA; CDR3nt: TGTGCCAGCAGCTGGGACAGGGGGGCGGGTGAGCAGTACTTC; CDR3aa: CASSWDRGAGEQYF
j_gene: TRBJ1-1; v_gene: TRBV7-9; d_gene: NA; abundance: NA; CDR3nt: TGTGCCAGCAGTTATACAGGGAACACTGAAGCTTTCTTT; CDR3aa: CASSYTGNTEAFF
j_gene: TRBJ2-3; v_gene: TRBV4-2; d_gene: TRBD1; abundance: once; CDR3nt: TGTGCCAGCAGCCAACACAGGGGGCAGGGAGGCACAGATACGCAGTATTTT; CDR3aa: CASSQHRGQGGTDTQYF
j_gene: TRBJ2-5; v_gene: TRBV7-8; d_gene: NA; abundance: NA; CDR3nt: TGTGCCAGCAGCTTAGCCTTGCAACAAGAGACCCAGTACTTC; CDR3aa: CASSLALQQETQYF
j_gene: TRBJ1-1; v_gene: TRBV7-9; d_gene: NA; abundance: NA; CDR3nt: TGTGCCAGCAGCCAACAGGTTTGGGGGAACACTGAAGCTTTCTTT; CDR3aa: CASSQQVWGNTEAFF
j_gene: TRBJ1-5; v_gene: TRBV5-8; d_gene: NA; abundance: NA; CDR3nt: TGTGCCAGCAGCTTACAGCTATATAGCAATCAGCCCCAGCATTTT; CDR3aa: CASSLQLYSNQPQHF
j_gene: TRBJ2-7; v_gene: TRBV6-5; d_gene: TRBD1; abundance: NA; CDR3nt: TGTGCCAGCACCCTCGGACAGGGGGGGACCTACGAGCAGTACTTC; CDR3aa: CASTLGQGGTYEQYF
j_gene: TRBJ2-5; v_gene: TRBV19; d_gene: NA; abundance: NA; CDR3nt: TGTGCCAGTAGTATAGGGGCAGCCTTTCAAGAGACCCAGTACTTC; CDR3aa: CASSIGAAFQETQYF
j_gene: TRBJ2-5; v_gene: TRBV12-5; d_gene: TRBD2; abundance: NA; CDR3nt: TGTGCTAGTGGTTTGGTGGTGGGTAGCGGGCTGAGTGGAGAGACCCAGTACTTC; CDR3aa: CASGLVVGSGLSGETQYF
j_gene: TRBJ1-5; v_gene: TRBV6-5; d_gene: TRBD1; abundance: NA; CDR3nt: TGTGCCAGCAGTTACGCTTTCGGGACAGTTAATCAGCCCCAGCATTTT; CDR3aa: CASSYAFGTVNQPQHF
j_gene: TRBJ1-5; v_gene: TRBV15; d_gene: NA; abundance: NA; CDR3nt: TGTGCCACCAGCAATCCACGCGGGATACTGGTCAATCAGCCCCAGCATTTT; CDR3aa: CATSNPRGILVNQPQHF
j_gene: TRBJ2-2; v_gene: TRBV5-1; d_gene: TRBD2; abundance: NA; CDR3nt: TGCGCCAGCAGCCCGGGGGGGGCGAACACCGGGGAGCTGTTTTTT; CDR3aa: CASSPGGANTGELFF
j_gene: TRBJ1-2; v_gene: TRBV6-5; d_gene: NA; abundance: NA; CDR3nt: TGTGCCAGCAGTTGGGACGGGAACTATGGCTACACCTTC; CDR3aa: CASSWDGNYGYTF
j_gene: TRBJ1-1; v_gene: TRBV25-1; d_gene: NA; abundance: NA; CDR3nt: TGTGCCAGCAGTGAATATGGGTTACTGAACACTGAAGCTTTCTTT; CDR3aa: CASSEYGLLNTEAFF
j_gene: TRBJ1-5; v_gene: TRBV5-4; d_gene: NA; abundance: few; CDR3nt: TGTGCCAGCAGCTCCGGTGGAGGGGGCAATCAGCCCCAGCATTTT; CDR3aa: CASSSGGGGNQPQHF